This TCR beta chain originates from a study of T-cell memory formation after mild COVID-19. Overall study: Most TCR clusters belonged to a single donor. Study-wide points: Second-wave clones peaking on day 37 lacked confirmed SARS-CoV-2 specificity. Memory from before infection featured some responding clones, which suggests cross-reactive memory joined.

With respect to this clonotype: Its antigen is as yet unknown. Germline and junction disagree at one end, which may indicate a read error.

Germline V gives CDR1 SSHAT, CDR2 FNYEAQ (reference sequence). The CDR3 covers 14 residues. UMIs and sample barcodes were carried by the TCR alpha and TCR beta cDNA libraries that 5'RACE produced using constant-segment primers. From the 5' RACE reads, TCRdb called clonotypes with MiXCR, one entry per CDR3 protein. Of approximately 560,000 distinct CDR3 sequences in the sample, around a sixth were seen once. The rearrangement links TRBV7-7 to TRBJ2-2; D uncertain. This sequence was found in an adult woman who had mild COVID-19 (a few samples of this study predate the infection). Cell type and time point are not known. Source material: PBMCs or a T cell subset sorted from them (not recorded which). DNA for the CDR3: TGTGCTAGCAGCCGAACAGCGAACACCGGGGAGCTGTTTTTT. This gives the protein CASSRTANTGELFF.